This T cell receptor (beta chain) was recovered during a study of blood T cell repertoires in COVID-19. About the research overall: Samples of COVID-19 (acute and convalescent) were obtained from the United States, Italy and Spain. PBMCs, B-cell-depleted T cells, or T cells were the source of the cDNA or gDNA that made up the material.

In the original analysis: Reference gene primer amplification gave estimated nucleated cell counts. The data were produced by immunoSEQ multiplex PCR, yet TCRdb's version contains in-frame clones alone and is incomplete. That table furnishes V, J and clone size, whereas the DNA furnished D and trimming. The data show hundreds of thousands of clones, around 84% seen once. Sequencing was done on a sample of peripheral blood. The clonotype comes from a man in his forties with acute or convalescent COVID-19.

The CDR3 is CAISESGGEFTEAFF. Written as DNA, the CDR3 is TGTGCCATCAGTGAGTCCGGCGGAGAATTCACTGAAGCTTTCTTT. V and J are TRBV10-3 and TRBJ1-1; unclear D gene. The CDR3 contains 15 residues. Germline V CDR1 and CDR2: ENHRY, SYGVKD. Between the trimmed V and J ends, which lost 0 bases and 4 bases, there was a span of 12 bases.